A selection of T cell receptor beta chains follows, all from one sample in a study of blood T cell repertoires in COVID-19. Assay used: immunoSEQ multiplex PCR; TCRdb lists only in-frame clones, some missing. The repertoire holds roughly 250,000 clones, with 70% to 90% as singletons. The sample was peripheral blood. The receptor source for this set is a woman in her thirties or forties who had recovered from COVID-19. CDR3s include the opening cysteine and the closing phenylalanine or tryptophan. The order of the fields is V gene, clone size, J gene, D gene, CDR3 protein, CDR3 DNA. The D gene is left open where the match is weak. A clone size is listed for some rows: how often the clone was seen (once, few, many), or a class if it is expanded.

TRBV28	NA	TRBJ1-2	TRBD1	CASSSHTGGPKGYTF	TGTGCCAGCAGTTCCCATACAGGGGGCCCTAAGGGCTACACCTTC
TRBV3-1/TRBV3-2	NA	TRBJ2-5	TRBD2	CASRRGLAGVGETQYF	TGTGCCAGCAGAAGGGGACTAGCGGGAGTGGGAGAGACCCAGTACTTC
TRBV7-9	once	TRBJ2-3	TRBD2	CASSTRPVAGGGTDTQYF	TGTGCCAGCAGCACCCGCCCTGTAGCGGGAGGGGGCACAGATACGCAGTATTTT
TRBV6-6	once	TRBJ2-7	TRBD2	CASRSSGGAYEQYF	TGTGCCAGCAGGAGTAGCGGGGGGGCCTACGAGCAGTACTTC
TRBV6-5	NA	TRBJ1-1	NA	CASSSPTRNTEAFF	TGTGCCAGCAGTTCGCCTACTCGGAACACTGAAGCTTTCTTT
TRBV27	NA	TRBJ1-2	TRBD1	CASRPTGTGYGYTF	TGTGCCAGCAGACCGACAGGGACGGGCTATGGCTACACCTTC
TRBV4-2	NA	TRBJ1-4	TRBD1	CASSQDRTGEGEKLFF	TGTGCCAGCAGCCAAGACCGGACAGGGGAGGGTGAAAAACTGTTTTTT
TRBV7-2	NA	TRBJ1-3	NA	CASSLEAGTGNTIYF	TGTGCCAGCAGCTTAGAGGCAGGGACTGGAAACACCATATATTTT
TRBV6-5	NA	TRBJ1-5	TRBD1	CASSPDRDRQPQHF	TGTGCCAGCAGTCCGGACAGGGATAGACAGCCCCAGCATTTT
TRBV28	NA	TRBJ1-2	TRBD1	CASSLGTAIIYGYTF	TGTGCCAGCAGCTTAGGGACAGCGATTATCTATGGCTACACCTTC
TRBV4-1	NA	TRBJ1-4	NA	CASSQTGFPGKLFF	TGCGCCAGCAGCCAAACCGGGTTCCCTGGGAAACTGTTTTTT
TRBV25-1	NA	TRBJ1-5	NA	CASSETDNQPQHF	TGTGCCAGCAGTGAGACAGATAATCAGCCCCAGCATTTT
TRBV11-2	NA	TRBJ1-2	NA	CASSLESGGRGYTF	TGTGCCAGCAGCTTAGAATCGGGGGGAAGAGGCTACACCTTC
TRBV12-3/TRBV12-4	NA	TRBJ2-1	NA	CASSFRGNEQFF	TGTGCCAGCAGTTTCCGGGGGAATGAGCAGTTCTTC
TRBV4-1	NA	TRBJ2-5	TRBD2	CASSQGGLAGGGETQYF	TGCGCCAGCAGCCAAGGAGGACTAGCGGGAGGGGGAGAGACCCAGTACTTC